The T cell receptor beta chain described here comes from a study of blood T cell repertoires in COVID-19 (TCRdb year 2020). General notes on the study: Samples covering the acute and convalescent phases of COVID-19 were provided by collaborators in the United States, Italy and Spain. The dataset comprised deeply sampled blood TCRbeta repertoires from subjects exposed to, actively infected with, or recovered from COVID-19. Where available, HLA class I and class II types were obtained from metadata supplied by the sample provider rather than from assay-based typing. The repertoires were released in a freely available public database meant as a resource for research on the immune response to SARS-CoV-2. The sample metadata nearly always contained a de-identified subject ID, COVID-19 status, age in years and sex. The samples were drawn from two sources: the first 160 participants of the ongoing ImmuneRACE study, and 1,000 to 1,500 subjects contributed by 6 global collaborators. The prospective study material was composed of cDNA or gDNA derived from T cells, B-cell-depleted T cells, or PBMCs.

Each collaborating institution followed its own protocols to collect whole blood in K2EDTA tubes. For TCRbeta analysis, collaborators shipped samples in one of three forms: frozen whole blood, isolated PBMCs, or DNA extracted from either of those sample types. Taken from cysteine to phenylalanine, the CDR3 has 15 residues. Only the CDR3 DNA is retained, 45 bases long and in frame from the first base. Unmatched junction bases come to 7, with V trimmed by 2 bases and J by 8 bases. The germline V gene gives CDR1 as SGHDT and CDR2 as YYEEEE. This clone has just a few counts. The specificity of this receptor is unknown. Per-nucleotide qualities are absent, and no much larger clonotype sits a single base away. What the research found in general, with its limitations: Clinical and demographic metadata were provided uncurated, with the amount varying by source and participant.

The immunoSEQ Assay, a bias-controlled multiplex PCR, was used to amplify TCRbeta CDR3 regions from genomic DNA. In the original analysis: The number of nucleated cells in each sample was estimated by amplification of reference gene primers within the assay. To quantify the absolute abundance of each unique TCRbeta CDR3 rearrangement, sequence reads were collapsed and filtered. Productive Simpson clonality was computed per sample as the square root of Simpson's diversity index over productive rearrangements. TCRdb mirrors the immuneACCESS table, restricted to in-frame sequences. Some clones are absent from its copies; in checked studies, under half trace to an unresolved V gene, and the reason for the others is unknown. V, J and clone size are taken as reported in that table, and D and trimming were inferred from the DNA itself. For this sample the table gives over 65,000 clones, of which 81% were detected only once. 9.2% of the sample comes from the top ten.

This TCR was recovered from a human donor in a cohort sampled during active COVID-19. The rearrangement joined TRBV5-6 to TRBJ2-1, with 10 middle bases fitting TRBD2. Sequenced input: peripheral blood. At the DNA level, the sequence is TGTGCCAGCAGCTTCGGACAGCGGGAGGGGTATGAGCAGTTCTTC. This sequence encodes CASSFGQREGYEQFF.